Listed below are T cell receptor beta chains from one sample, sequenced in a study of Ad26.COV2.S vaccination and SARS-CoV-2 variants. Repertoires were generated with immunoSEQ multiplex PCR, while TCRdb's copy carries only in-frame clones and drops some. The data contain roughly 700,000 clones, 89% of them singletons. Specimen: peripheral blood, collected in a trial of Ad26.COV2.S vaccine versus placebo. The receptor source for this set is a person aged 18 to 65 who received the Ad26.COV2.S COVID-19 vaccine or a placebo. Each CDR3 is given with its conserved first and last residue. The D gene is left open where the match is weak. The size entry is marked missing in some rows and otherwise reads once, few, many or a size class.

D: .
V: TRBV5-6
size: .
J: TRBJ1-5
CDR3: CASSLARWGNQPQHF
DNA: TGTGCCAGCAGCTTGGCTCGCTGGGGCAATCAGCCCCAGCATTTT

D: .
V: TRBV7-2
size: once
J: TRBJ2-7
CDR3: CASSPTIGLQGITYEQYF
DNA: TGTGCCAGCAGCCCGACTATCGGGTTACAGGGTATAACCTACGAGCAGTACTTC

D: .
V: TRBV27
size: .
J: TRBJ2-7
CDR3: CASKTGPNRGEQYF
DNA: TGTGCCAGCAAGACGGGACCAAATCGGGGAGAGCAGTACTTC

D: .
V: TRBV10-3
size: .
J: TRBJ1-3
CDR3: CAISPMAASSGNTIYF
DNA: TGTGCCATCAGCCCCATGGCAGCTAGCTCTGGAAACACCATATATTTT

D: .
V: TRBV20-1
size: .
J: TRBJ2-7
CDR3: CSASSGHIYEQYF
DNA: TGCAGTGCTAGTTCGGGACACATCTACGAGCAGTACTTC

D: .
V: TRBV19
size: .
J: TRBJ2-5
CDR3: CASSPTGRREETQYF
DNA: TGTGCCAGTAGTCCTACCGGGCGCCGAGAGGAGACCCAGTACTTC

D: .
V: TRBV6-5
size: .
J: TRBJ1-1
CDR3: CASSWVPNSNTEAFF
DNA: TGTGCCAGCAGTTGGGTACCCAATTCGAACACTGAAGCTTTCTTT

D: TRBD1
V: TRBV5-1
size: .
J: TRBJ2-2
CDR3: CASSEKGTGDSGELFF
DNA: TGCGCCAGCAGCGAGAAAGGGACAGGGGATTCCGGGGAGCTGTTTTTT

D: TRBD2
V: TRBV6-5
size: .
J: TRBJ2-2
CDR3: CATGLAGGNGGELFF
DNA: TGTGCCACTGGACTAGCGGGAGGAAATGGCGGGGAGCTGTTTTTT

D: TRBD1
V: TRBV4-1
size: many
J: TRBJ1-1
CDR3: CASSQGRQGLTSTNTEAFF
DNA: TGCGCCAGCAGCCAAGGGAGACAGGGTTTAACGTCGACGAACACTGAAGCTTTCTTT

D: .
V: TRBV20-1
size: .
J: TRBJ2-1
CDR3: CTARSYNEQFF
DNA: TGCACAGCGCGCTCCTACAATGAGCAGTTCTTC

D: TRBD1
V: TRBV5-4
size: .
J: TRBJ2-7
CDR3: CASSGRQGADYEQYF
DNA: TGTGCCAGCAGTGGAAGGCAGGGGGCGGACTACGAGCAGTACTTC

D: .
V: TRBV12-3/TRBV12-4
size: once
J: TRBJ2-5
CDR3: CASSLAGRETQYF
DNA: TGTGCCAGCAGTTTAGCGGGTCGAGAGACCCAGTACTTC

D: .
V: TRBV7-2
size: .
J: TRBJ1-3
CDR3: CASSLGGGNTIYF
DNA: TGTGCCAGCAGCTTAGGGGGTGGAAACACCATATATTTT

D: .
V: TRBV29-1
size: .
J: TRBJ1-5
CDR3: CSVARGRDQPQHF
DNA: TGCAGCGTTGCACGAGGGAGGGATCAGCCCCAGCATTTT

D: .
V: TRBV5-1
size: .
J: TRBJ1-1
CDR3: CASSLGTHTTSTEAFF
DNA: TGCGCCAGCAGCTTGGGGACGCACACGACGAGCACTGAAGCTTTCTTT

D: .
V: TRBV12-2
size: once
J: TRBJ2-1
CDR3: CASRLFLAGVHNEQFF
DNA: TGTGCAAGTCGCTTGTTTCTAGCGGGAGTCCACAATGAGCAGTTCTTC

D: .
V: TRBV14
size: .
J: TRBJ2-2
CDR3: CASGDSVAPKTGELFF
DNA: TGTGCCAGCGGAGACAGTGTAGCGCCTAAGACCGGGGAGCTGTTTTTT

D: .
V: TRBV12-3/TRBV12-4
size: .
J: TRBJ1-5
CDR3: CASSFRGDQPQHF
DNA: TGTGCCAGCAGTTTCCGGGGGGATCAGCCCCAGCATTTT

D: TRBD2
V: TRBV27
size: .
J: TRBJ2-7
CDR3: CASSLSTSGRAASSYEQYF
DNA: TGTGCCAGCAGTTTATCGACTAGCGGGAGGGCCGCGAGCTCCTACGAGCAGTACTTC

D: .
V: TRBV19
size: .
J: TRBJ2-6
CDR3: CASSDRTRASSGANVLTF
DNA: TGTGCCAGTAGTGACCGGACAAGGGCCAGCTCTGGGGCCAACGTCCTGACTTTC

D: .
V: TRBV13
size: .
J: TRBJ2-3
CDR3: CASSLSLAGTPDTQYF
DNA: TGTGCCAGCAGCTTAAGTCTGGCGGGGACCCCAGATACGCAGTATTTT

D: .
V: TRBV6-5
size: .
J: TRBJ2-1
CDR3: CASSYEQANEQFF
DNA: TGTGCCAGCAGTTACGAGCAGGCCAATGAGCAGTTCTTC

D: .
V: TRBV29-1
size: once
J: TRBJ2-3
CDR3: CSFGGDTQYF
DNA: TGCAGTTTTGGGGGGGATACGCAGTATTTT

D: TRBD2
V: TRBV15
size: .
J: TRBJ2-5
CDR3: CATSRDGGDQETQYF
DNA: TGTGCCACCAGCAGAGATGGGGGGGACCAAGAGACCCAGTACTTC

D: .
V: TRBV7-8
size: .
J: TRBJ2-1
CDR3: CASSPLRKQFF
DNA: TGTGCCAGCAGCCCCCTGAGAAAGCAGTTCTTC

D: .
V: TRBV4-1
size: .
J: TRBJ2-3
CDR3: CASSQPSRWDTQYF
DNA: TGCGCCAGCAGCCAACCGTCCAGGTGGGATACGCAGTATTTT

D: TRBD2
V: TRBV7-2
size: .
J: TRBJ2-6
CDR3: CASSLVRGNGANVLTF
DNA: TGTGCCAGCAGCTTAGTGCGGGGGAATGGGGCCAACGTCCTGACTTTC

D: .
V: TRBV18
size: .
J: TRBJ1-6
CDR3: CASGTDYNSPLHF
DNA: TGTGCCAGCGGTACGGATTATAATTCACCCCTCCACTTT

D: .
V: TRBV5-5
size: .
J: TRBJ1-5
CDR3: CASSLLQGRAQHF
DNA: TGTGCCAGCAGCTTGTTACAGGGAAGGGCCCAGCATTTT

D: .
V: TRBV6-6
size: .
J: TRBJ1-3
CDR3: CASSTSGNTIYF
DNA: TGTGCCAGCAGCACCTCTGGAAACACCATATATTTT

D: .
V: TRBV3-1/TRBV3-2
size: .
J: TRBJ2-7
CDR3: CASSQEGTRLIRYEQYF
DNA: TGTGCCAGCAGCCAAGAAGGCACGAGGTTGATCCGGTACGAGCAGTACTTC

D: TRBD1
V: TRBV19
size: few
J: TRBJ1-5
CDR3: CASRTTGDQPQHF
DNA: TGTGCCAGTAGGACCACAGGGGATCAGCCCCAGCATTTT

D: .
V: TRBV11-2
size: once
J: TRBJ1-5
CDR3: CASSREYSNQPQHF
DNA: TGTGCCAGCAGCAGGGAATATAGCAATCAGCCCCAGCATTTT

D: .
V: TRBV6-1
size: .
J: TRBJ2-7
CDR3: CASSEAPGTGYEQYF
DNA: TGTGCCAGCAGTGAAGCTCCCGGCACAGGCTACGAGCAGTACTTC

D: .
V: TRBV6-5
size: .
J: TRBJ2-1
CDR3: CASSYSLGGYNEQFF
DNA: TGTGCCAGCAGTTACTCATTAGGGGGGTACAATGAGCAGTTCTTC

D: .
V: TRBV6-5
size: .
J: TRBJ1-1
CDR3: CASSYSSNTEAFF
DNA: TGTGCCAGCAGTTACTCTTCGAACACTGAAGCTTTCTTT

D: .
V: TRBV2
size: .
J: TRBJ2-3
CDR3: CASSRVTDTQYF
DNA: TGTGCCAGCAGTCGAGTTACAGATACGCAGTATTTT

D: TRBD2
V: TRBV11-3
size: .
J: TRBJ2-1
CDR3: CASSLGRLAGGNNEQFF
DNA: TGTGCCAGCAGCTTAGGGAGGCTAGCGGGAGGGAACAATGAGCAGTTCTTC

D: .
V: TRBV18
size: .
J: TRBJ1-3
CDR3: CASSPGPPRSGNTIYF
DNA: TGTGCCAGCTCTCCCGGCCCCCCTCGCTCTGGAAACACCATATATTTT

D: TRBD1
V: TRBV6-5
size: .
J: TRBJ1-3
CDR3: CASSSRDRLWGNTIYF
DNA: TGTGCCAGCAGTTCCCGGGACAGGTTGTGGGGAAACACCATATATTTT